This TCR beta chain was observed in a study of shared clonotypes between healthy human individuals. Study-level results: The study found lower generation probabilities in non-shared clonotypes than in those shared by all four donors.

About this clone itself: Its antigen is unknown.

Data came from immunoSEQ multiplex PCR; TCRdb stores just in-frame clones and leaves some out. The table lists about 1.5 million clones, roughly 95% of them singletons. This receptor was identified in a man under 40 in good health. The sequencing input was naive CD4+ T cells sorted from blood. Specified subset: CD45RA+ positively selected.

The CDR3 loop reads CASAELLEDEQYF. The CDR3 nucleotides read TGCGCCAGCGCAGAGTTATTGGAGGACGAGCAGTACTTC. The chain couples TRBV5-1 to TRBJ2-7; D is perhaps TRBD2 (5 bases). This CDR3 region has 13 residues. CDR1 is SGHRS, CDR2 YFSETQ, per germline. V dropped 7 bases and J dropped 5 bases, with 16 bases sitting between them.